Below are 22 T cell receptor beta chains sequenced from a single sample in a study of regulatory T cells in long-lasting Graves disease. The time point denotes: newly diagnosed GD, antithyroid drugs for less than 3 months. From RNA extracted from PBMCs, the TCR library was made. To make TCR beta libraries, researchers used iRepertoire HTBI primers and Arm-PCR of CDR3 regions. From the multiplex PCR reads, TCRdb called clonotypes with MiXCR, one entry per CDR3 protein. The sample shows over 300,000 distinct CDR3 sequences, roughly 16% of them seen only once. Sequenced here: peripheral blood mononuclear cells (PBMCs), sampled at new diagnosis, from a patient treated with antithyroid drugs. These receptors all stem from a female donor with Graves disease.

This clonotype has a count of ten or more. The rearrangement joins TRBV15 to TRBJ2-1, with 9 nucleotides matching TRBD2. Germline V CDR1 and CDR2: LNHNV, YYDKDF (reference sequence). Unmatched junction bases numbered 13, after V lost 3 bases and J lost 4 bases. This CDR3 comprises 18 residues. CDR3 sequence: CATSRAPKTSGNYNEQFF. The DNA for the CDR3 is TGTGCCACCAGCAGGGCCCCAAAGACTAGCGGAAATTACAATGAGCAGTTCTTC.

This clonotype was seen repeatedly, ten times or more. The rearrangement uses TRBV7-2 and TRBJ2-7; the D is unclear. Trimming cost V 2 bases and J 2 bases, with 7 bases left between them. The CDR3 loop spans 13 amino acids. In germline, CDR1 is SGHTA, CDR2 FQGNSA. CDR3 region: CASSLYSTYEQYF. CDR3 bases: TGTGCCAGCAGCTTATACAGCACCTACGAGCAGTACTTC.

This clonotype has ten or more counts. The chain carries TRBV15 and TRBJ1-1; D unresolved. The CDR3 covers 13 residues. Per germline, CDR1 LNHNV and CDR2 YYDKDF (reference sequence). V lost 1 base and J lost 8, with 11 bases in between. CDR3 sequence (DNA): TGTGCCACCAGCAGAGGCGTCACAGAAGAAGCTTTCTTT. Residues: CATSRGVTEEAFF.

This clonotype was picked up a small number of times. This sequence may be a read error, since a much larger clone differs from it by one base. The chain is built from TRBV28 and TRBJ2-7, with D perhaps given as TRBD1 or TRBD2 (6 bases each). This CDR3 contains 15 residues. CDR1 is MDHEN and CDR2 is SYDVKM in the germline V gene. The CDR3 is CVSSPPPQGLYEQYF. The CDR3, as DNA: TGTGTCAGCAGTCCCCCCCCACAGGGACTCTACGAGCAGTACTTC.

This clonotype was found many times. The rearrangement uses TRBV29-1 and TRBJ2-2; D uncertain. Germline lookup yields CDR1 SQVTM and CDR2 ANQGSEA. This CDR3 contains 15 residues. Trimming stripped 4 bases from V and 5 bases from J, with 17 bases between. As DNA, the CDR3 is TGCAGCGTTGGAGGAGATGGGTACAGTACCGGGGAGCTGTTTTTT. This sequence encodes CSVGGDGYSTGELFF.

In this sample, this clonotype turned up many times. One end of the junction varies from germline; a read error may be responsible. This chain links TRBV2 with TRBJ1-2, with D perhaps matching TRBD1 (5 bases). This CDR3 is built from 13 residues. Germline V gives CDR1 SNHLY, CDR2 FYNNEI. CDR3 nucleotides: TGCGCCAGCACACCAGGGAGTAACTATGGCTACACCTTC. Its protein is CASTPGSNYGYTF.

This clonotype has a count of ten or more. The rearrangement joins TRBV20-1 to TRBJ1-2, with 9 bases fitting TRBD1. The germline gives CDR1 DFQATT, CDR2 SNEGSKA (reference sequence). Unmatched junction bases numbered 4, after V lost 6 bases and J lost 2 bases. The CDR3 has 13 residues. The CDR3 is CSALQGANYGYTF. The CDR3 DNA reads TGCAGTGCCTTACAGGGGGCCAACTATGGCTACACCTTC.

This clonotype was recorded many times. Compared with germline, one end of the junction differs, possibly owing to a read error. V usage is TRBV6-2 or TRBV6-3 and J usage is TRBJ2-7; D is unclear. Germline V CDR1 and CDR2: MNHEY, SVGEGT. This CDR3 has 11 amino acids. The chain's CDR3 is CASSEASRQDF. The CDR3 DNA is TGTGCCAGCAGTGAAGCAAGTCGGCAGGACTTC.

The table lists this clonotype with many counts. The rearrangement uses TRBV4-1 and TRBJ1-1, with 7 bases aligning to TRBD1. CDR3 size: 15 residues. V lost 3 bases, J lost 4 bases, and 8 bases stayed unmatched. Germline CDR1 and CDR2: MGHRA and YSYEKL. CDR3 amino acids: CASSQQGGLSTEAFF. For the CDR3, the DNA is TGCGCCAGCAGCCAGCAGGGGGGCTTGAGCACTGAAGCTTTCTTT.

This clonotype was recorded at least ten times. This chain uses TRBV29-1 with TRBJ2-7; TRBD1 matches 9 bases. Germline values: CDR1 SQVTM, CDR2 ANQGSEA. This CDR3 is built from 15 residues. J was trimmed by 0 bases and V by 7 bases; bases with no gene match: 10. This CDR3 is CSGSTAGQGSYEQYF. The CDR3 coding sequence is TGCAGCGGATCAACGGCGGGACAGGGCTCCTACGAGCAGTACTTC.

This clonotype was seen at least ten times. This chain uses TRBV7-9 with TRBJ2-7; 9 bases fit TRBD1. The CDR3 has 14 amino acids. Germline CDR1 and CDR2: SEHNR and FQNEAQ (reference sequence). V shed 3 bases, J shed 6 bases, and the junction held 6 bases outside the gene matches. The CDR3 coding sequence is TGTGCCAGCAGCTTGGCCACAGGGGGCGGCGAGCAGTACTTC. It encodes CASSLATGGGEQYF.

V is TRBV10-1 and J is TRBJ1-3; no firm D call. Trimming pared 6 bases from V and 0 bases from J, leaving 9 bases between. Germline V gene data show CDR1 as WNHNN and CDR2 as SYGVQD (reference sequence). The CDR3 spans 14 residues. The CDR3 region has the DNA TGCGCCAGCAGGGATTCGGACTCTGGAAACACCATATATTTT. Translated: CASRDSDSGNTIYF.

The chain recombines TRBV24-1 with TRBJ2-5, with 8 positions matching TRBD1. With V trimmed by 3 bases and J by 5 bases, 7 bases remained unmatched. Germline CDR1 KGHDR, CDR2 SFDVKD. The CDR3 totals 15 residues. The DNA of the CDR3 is TGTGCCACCAGTGATCCAGGGGGCGAGGAGGAGACCCAGTACTTC. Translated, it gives CATSDPGGEEETQYF.

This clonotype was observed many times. The CDR3 sequence: CASSLRQGITEAFF. Here the CDR3 DNA reads TGCGCCAGCAGCCTCCGACAGGGGATCACTGAAGCTTTCTTT. The chain has TRBV5-1 and TRBJ1-1; 8 bases align to TRBD1. The V and J ends lost 4 bases and 4 bases, in that order; junction bases with no gene match: 6. Germline V lookup: CDR1 SGHRS, CDR2 YFSETQ. CDR3 length equals 14 residues.

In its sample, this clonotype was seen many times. The CDR3 region has the DNA TGCAGCGTTGCATCGGGCCTGGACACTGAAGCTTTCTTT. As protein: CSVASGLDTEAFF. The J gene is TRBJ1-1, the V gene TRBV29-1; D not certain. CDR1 SQVTM and CDR2 ANQGSEA come from the germline V gene. V lost 4 bases and J lost 3, with 12 bases in between. CDR3 length equals 13 residues.

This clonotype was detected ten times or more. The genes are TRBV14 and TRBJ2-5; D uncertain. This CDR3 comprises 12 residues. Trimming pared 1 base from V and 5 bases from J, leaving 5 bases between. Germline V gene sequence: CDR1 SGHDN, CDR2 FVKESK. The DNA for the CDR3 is TGTGCCAGCAGCCAAGGGATGGAGACCCAGTACTTC. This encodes CASSQGMETQYF.

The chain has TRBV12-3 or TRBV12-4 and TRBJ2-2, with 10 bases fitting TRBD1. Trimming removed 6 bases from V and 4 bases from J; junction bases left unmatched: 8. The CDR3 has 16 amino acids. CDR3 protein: CASRLRGQGFTGELFF. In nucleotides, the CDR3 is TGTGCCAGCAGGTTGAGGGGACAGGGGTTCACCGGGGAGCTGTTTTTT.

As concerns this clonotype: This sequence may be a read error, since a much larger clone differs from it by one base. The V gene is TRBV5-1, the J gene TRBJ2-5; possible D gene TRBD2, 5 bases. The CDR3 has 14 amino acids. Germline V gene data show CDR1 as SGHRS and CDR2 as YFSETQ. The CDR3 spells CASSQYGGGETQYF. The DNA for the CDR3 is TGTGCCAGCTCCCAGTACGGCGGAGGAGAGACCCAGTACTTC.

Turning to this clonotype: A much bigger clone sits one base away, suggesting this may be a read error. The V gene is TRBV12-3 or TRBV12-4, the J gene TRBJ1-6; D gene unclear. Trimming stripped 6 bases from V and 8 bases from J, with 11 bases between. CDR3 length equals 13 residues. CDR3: CASSRTEHSPLHF. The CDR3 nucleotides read TGTGCCAGCAGCCGGACGGAACATTCACCCCTCCACTTT.

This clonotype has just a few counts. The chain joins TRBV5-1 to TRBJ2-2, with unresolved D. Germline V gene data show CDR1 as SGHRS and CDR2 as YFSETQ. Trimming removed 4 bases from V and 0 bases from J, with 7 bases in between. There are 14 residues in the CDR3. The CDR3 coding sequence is TGCGCCAGCAGCGAGATCACGAACACCGGGGAGCTGTTTTTT. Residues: CASSEITNTGELFF.

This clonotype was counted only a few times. DNA for the CDR3: TGTGCCAGCAGCTTAGACGGCGGGGCCGGAGATACGCAGTATTTT. It encodes CASSLDGGAGDTQYF. The V and J genes are TRBV7-9 and TRBJ2-3; tentative D call: TRBD2 (6 bases). CDR1 is SEHNR, CDR2 FQNEAQ, per germline (reference sequence). The CDR3 is 15 amino acids. V gave up 1 base and J gave up 5 bases, with 13 bases separating them.

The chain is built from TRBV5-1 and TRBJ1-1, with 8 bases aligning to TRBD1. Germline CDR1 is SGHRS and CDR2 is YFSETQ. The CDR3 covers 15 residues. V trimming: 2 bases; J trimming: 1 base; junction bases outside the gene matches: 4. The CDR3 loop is CASSFNTGGNTEAFF. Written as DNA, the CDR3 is TGCGCCAGCAGCTTCAACACAGGGGGGAACACTGAAGCTTTCTTT.